One and the same sample provided the 18 T cell receptor beta chains below, sequenced in a study of blood T cells in healthy people across ages. Primers used in a second PCR of about 6 to 11 cycles were a sample-barcoded 5' primer and a J-beta primer mix. Each CDR3 protein is one row after TCRdb ran MiXCR on the 5' RACE reads. The sample contains about 1 million distinct CDR3 sequences, 40% to 50% of which appear only once. The sample consisted of blood. The source of these receptors is a woman aged 60-75 years in good health.

V usage is TRBV4-2 and J usage is TRBJ1-5; D not certain. V dropped 0 bases and J dropped 5 bases, with 5 bases sitting between them. This CDR3 is 13 amino acids long. CDR1 is LGHNA, CDR2 YNFKEQ, per germline. CDR3 sequence: CASSQDSDQPQHF. The CDR3 DNA follows: TGTGCCAGCAGCCAAGATAGTGATCAGCCCCAGCATTTT.

This clonotype was seen a few times. The rearrangement joins TRBV10-3 to TRBJ2-3, with TRBD1 identical over 8 bases. The CDR3 sequence is 17 residues long. CDR1 is ENHRY and CDR2 is SYGVKD in the germline V gene. V shed 0 bases and J 1 base; nucleotides not matched to a gene: 6. CDR3 in amino acids: CAISESTGTGRTDTQYF. For the CDR3, the DNA is TGTGCCATCAGTGAGTCGACCGGGACAGGACGCACAGATACGCAGTATTTT.

This clonotype was detected only once. The V gene is TRBV11-3, the J gene TRBJ2-7; perhaps D is TRBD1 or TRBD2 (6 bases each). The J call is in doubt because the DNA end fits TRBJ2-5 better. Germline CDR1 is SGHNT and CDR2 is YENEEA. The CDR3 contains 13 residues. DNA for the CDR3: TGTGCCAGCAGCTCGAGGAGGGGGGAGACCCAGTACTTC. It codes for CASSSRRGETQYF.

This clonotype was detected once. The genes are TRBV20-1 and TRBJ2-1; no firm D call. This CDR3 spans 12 amino acids. Germline V gene lookup returns CDR1 DFQATT and CDR2 SNEGSKA (reference sequence). The V gene lost 1 base and the J gene lost 7 bases, with 8 bases spanning the gap. The CDR3 region has the DNA TGCAGTGCTAGAGTAGAAGGGAATGAGCAGTTCTTC. Translated, it gives CSARVEGNEQFF.

This clonotype was seen a handful of times. This chain uses TRBV12-3 or TRBV12-4 with TRBJ2-5; D is unclear. The CDR3 is 14 amino acids. V shed 7 bases and J shed 3 bases, with 15 bases lying between them. The CDR3 region is CASTPPGGEETQYF. CDR3 in DNA: TGTGCCAGCACCCCCCCGGGTGGGGAAGAGACCCAGTACTTC.

The V and J genes are TRBV27 and TRBJ2-7; D may correspond to TRBD1 or TRBD2 (5 bases each). Per germline, CDR1 MNHEY and CDR2 SMNVEV (reference sequence). Trimming took 5 bases from V and 3 from J, leaving 14 bases between them. The length of the CDR3 is 14 residues. CDR3 sequence (DNA): TGTGCCAGCAGTGCGGACTTAGGGGTCTACGAGCAGTACTTC. It is translated as CASSADLGVYEQYF.

The chain has TRBV20-1 and TRBJ2-1; 13 positions agree with TRBD2. This CDR3 has 15 residues. Germline loops: CDR1 DFQATT, CDR2 SNEGSKA (reference sequence). V gave up 4 bases and J gave up 9 bases; unmatched junction bases: 9. Written as DNA, the CDR3 is TGCAGTGCTAAAGAAGCACTAGCGGGAGGGTCTGAGCAGTTCTTC. Residues: CSAKEALAGGSEQFF.

The chain has TRBV12-3 or TRBV12-4 and TRBJ2-1; the match to TRBD1 covers 7 bases. CDR3 size: 14 residues. The junction had 12 bases not matched to a gene; V was cut back by 4 bases and J by 12 bases. In nucleotides, the CDR3 is TGTGCCAGCAGTTCCCGGACAGGTGGTTGGGGGCAGTTCTTC. It is translated as CASSSRTGGWGQFF.

This clonotype showed up just a few times. The chain recombines TRBV24-1 with TRBJ2-5; 8 positions match TRBD1. Germline trimming cut 7 bases from V and 4 bases from J; bases unmatched to any gene: 7. This CDR3 is 14 amino acids long. CDR1 is KGHDR and CDR2 is SFDVKD in the germline V gene. The CDR3, as DNA: TGTGCCACCAGCCCCGGACAGGGATTAGAGACCCAGTACTTC. Translated, it gives CATSPGQGLETQYF.

On this clonotype itself: With a much larger clone just one base away, this may be a read error. The rearrangement uses TRBV29-1 and TRBJ2-3; D remains ambiguous. V lost 3 bases and J lost 5, with 6 bases in between. Germline V gene sequence: CDR1 SQVTM, CDR2 ANQGSEA. The CDR3 has 11 amino acids. The CDR3 here is CSVELGDTQYF. The DNA of the CDR3 is TGCAGCGTTGAGCTTGGAGATACGCAGTATTTT.

The table lists this clonotype with many counts. The genes are TRBV29-1 and TRBJ2-7; 12 positions agree with TRBD2. J lost 5 bases, V lost 4 bases, and 3 bases had no gene match. This CDR3 has 13 amino acids. Germline CDR1 reads SQVTM; CDR2 reads ANQGSEA. Here the CDR3 reads CSVVRTSGNEQYF. In DNA, the CDR3 is TGCAGCGTTGTAAGGACTAGCGGGAACGAGCAGTACTTC.

This chain links TRBV29-1 with TRBJ2-5; D is undetermined. V was pared by 6 bases and J by 11 bases, with 22 bases between. CDR3 size: 13 residues. CDR1 and CDR2 from the germline V gene are SQVTM and ANQGSEA. The CDR3 sequence: CSVTRLSYNEQYF. CDR3 DNA: TGCAGCGTAACAAGATTATCCTACAATGAGCAGTACTTC.

This chain joins TRBV7-2 and TRBJ2-3; D unresolved. V lost 7 bases to trimming and J lost 0 bases, with 8 bases between them. Germline V lookup: CDR1 SGHTA, CDR2 FQGNSA. The CDR3 loop spans 13 amino acids. The CDR3 sequence: CASTWASTDTQYF. For the CDR3, the DNA is TGTGCCAGCACCTGGGCGAGCACAGATACGCAGTATTTT.

This clonotype was seen a few times. This rearrangement joins TRBV20-1 to TRBJ1-5, with unresolved D. The CDR3 is 13 residues long. V was shortened by 1 base and J by 7 bases, with 11 bases between the two germline ends. Germline V CDR1 and CDR2: DFQATT, SNEGSKA (reference sequence). The CDR3 coding sequence is TGCAGTGCTAGAGCCCCCCGTGGGCAGCCCCAGCATTTT. Residues: CSARAPRGQPQHF.

The chain joins TRBV7-9 to TRBJ1-6; D remains unclear. This CDR3 is built from 14 residues. CDR1 and CDR2 (germline): SEHNR, FQNEAQ (reference sequence). V dropped 7 bases and J dropped 4 bases, with 11 bases sitting between them. The DNA of the CDR3 is TGTGCCAGCACTGCAGACGGTTATAATTCACCCCTCCACTTT. This encodes CASTADGYNSPLHF.

This chain links TRBV20-1 with TRBJ2-7, with D perhaps matching TRBD2 (6 bases). This CDR3 is built from 12 residues. The V end was cut by 6 bases, the J end by 5 bases, with 14 bases between. From germline, CDR1 is DFQATT and CDR2 SNEGSKA (reference sequence). For the CDR3, the DNA is TGCAGTGCAACCCGGAGGGCGCACGAGCAGTACTTC. This codes for CSATRRAHEQYF.

This clonotype was observed a few times. The CDR3 sequence: CSANRDNKVQFF. CDR3 sequence (DNA): TGCAGTGCTAACCGGGACAACAAGGTGCAGTTCTTC. The chain joins TRBV20-1 to TRBJ2-1; maybe TRBD1 (6 bases). The CDR3 totals 12 residues. CDR1 and CDR2 (germline): DFQATT, SNEGSKA (reference sequence). The V gene lost 4 bases and the J gene lost 12 bases, with 16 bases spanning the gap.

The chain uses TRBV7-9 and TRBJ2-7; D is perhaps TRBD1 (5 bases). Germline loops: CDR1 SEHNR, CDR2 FQNEAQ (reference sequence). Trimming removed 7 bases at V and 0 bases at J, with 10 bases between. This CDR3 comprises 13 residues. CDR3 loop: CASIWGGSYEQYF. The CDR3 DNA follows: TGTGCCAGCATTTGGGGCGGCTCCTACGAGCAGTACTTC.